This T cell receptor beta chain was sequenced in a study of response to subunit inactivated influenza vaccine. CDR1 and CDR2 (germline): LNHDA, SQIVND (reference sequence). Unmatched junction bases numbered 12, after V lost 9 bases and J lost 1 base. The CDR3 consists of 16 residues. Study-wide findings and caveats: A suggestion made by the authors is that each seasonal influenza vaccination recruits few new T cells.

Using its own MiXCR run on the RT-PCR reads, TCRdb lists one record per CDR3 protein. Of about 650,000 distinct CDR3 sequences listed, 15% to 18% are singletons. Points on this clonotype: Its antigen is unknown.

This specimen was PBMCs from blood, taken 12 days after vaccination. The chain employs TRBV19 and TRBJ2-7; the match to TRBD1 covers 10 bases. This clonotype originated in a man aged 50-59 years who received an inactivated influenza vaccine. CDR3 nucleotide sequence: TGTGCCAGCTCTTTTGGAGCGGGACAGGGGTCCTACGAGCAGTACTTC. Its translation: CASSFGAGQGSYEQYF. Full variable domain (missing parts from reference TRBV19 and TRBJ2-7): DGGITQSPKYLFRKEGQNVTLSCEQNLNHDAMYWYRQDPGQGLRLIYYSQIVNDFQKGDIAEGYSVSREKKESFPLTVTSAQKNPTAFYLCASSFGAGQGSYEQYFGPGTRLTVT.